The clone carrying this TCR beta chain has only one observation. These data originate in a study of blood T cell repertoires in COVID-19. Study-level information: The analysed material was cDNA or gDNA that came from T cells, B-cell-depleted T cells, or PBMCs.

CDR1 is SNHLY, CDR2 FYNNEI, per germline. The CDR3 consists of 15 residues. V shed 4 bases, J shed 5 bases, and the junction held 8 bases outside the gene matches. In the study's own analysis: Reference gene primer amplification gave estimated nucleated cell counts. Using immunoSEQ multiplex PCR, the repertoire was profiled, and TCRdb retains in-frame clones only, with some absent. V and J calls and clone size are as listed in that table; D and trimming were resolved from the DNA. The table has 230,000 or so clones, more than 80% seen once. The sequence was obtained from a woman between 40 and 55 years old with acute COVID-19. The chain recombines TRBV2 with TRBJ1-2, with TRBD1 identical over 9 bases. Input material: PBMCs or T cells enriched from blood (not recorded which). The CDR3 sequence is CASSVQGARRYGYTF. The CDR3 region has the DNA TGTGCCAGCAGTGTACAGGGGGCGCGAAGATATGGCTACACCTTC.